This T cell receptor beta chain comes out of a study of technical replicates of blood from a few donors. This clone was detected a few times. Produced via immunoSEQ multiplex PCR; TCRdb's table is partial and in-frame only. The sample shows under 65,000 clones, 70% to 90% of them seen only once. The CDR3 extends over 11 amino acids. Trimming took 7 bases from V and 13 from J, leaving 16 bases between them. Germline CDR1 reads SQVTM; CDR2 reads ANQGSEA. The rearrangement joins TRBV29-1 to TRBJ2-2; the D gene is possibly TRBD1 (5 bases). The TCR sequence derives from a human donor in good health. Some clones in this sample may be carry-over from other donors' samples. The specimen was PBMCs. CDR3 nucleotide sequence: TGCAGCGCTGTGACAGACCGTGGGCTGTTTTTT. It translates to CSAVTDRGLFF.